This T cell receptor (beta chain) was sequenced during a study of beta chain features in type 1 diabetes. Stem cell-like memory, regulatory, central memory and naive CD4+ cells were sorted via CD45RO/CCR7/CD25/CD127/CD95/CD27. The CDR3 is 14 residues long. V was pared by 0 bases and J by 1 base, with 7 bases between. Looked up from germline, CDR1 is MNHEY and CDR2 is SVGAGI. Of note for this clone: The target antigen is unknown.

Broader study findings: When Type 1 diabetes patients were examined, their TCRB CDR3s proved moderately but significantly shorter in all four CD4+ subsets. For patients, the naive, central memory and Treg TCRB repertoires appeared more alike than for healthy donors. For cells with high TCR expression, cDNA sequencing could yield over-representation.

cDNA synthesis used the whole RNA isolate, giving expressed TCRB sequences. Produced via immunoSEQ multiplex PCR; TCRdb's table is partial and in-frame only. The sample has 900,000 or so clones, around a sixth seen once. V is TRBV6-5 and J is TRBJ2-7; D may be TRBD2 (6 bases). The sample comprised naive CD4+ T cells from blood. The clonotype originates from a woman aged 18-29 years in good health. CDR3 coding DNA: TGTGCCAGCAGTTACTCCCGGGAGTCCTACGAGCAGTACTTC. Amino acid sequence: CASSYSRESYEQYF.